The 2 T cell receptor beta chains reported below all come from one sample, sequenced in a study of shared clonotypes between healthy human individuals. Terminally differentiated effector memory CD45RA+ cells were excluded by CCR7 positive selection of CD45RO-negative cells. Some clones are missing from TCRdb's copy, which holds only in-frame ones; the method was immunoSEQ multiplex PCR. The table includes about 2 million clones, around 96% detected once. The sequencing sample was made of naive CD8+ T cells sorted from blood. Every receptor here comes from a man in his late teens or twenties in good health.

This chain links TRBV27 with TRBJ2-7; possibly TRBD2 for D (6 bases). V was trimmed by 6 bases and J by 2 bases, leaving 11 bases between them. This CDR3 has 13 residues. The germline CDR1 and CDR2 sequences are MNHEY and SMNVEV (reference sequence). The CDR3 DNA follows: TGTGCCAGCAGACCGGGACTCACCTACGAGCAGTACTTC. Translating gives CASRPGLTYEQYF.

The CDR3 nucleotides are TGTGCCAGCAGTTATCAAAGGGGCCAACAGCCCCAGCATTTT. Translation gives CASSYQRGQQPQHF. The rearrangement links TRBV6-5 to TRBJ1-5; a possible D gene is TRBD1 (5 bases). The length of the CDR3 is 14 residues. Germline-derived CDR1 and CDR2 are MNHEY and SVGAGI. Trimming removed 3 bases from V and 7 bases from J, with 13 bases in between.